Each of the 15 T cell receptor beta chains below was sequenced from the same sample in a study of cytomegalovirus exposure and HLA in healthy donors. The PCR used 60 Vbeta and 13 Jbeta primers. Profiled with immunoSEQ multiplex PCR; TCRdb holds only in-frame clones, not every one. The sample yields 150,000 or so clones, roughly three quarters seen once. Material for sequencing was PBMCs. The receptor source for this set is a man between 35 and 55 years old in good health and CMV-seropositive.

V gene TRBV27 combines with J gene TRBJ2-2; 7 bases agree with TRBD2. The CDR3 extends over 15 amino acids. V trimming: 3 bases; J trimming: 4 bases; junction bases outside the gene matches: 5. Germline-derived CDR1 and CDR2 are MNHEY and SMNVEV (reference sequence). CDR3: CASSFRGRGTGELFF. DNA of the CDR3: TGTGCCAGCAGTTTTCGGGGGAGGGGCACCGGGGAGCTGTTTTTT.

This clone was picked up a small number of times. V gene TRBV11-1 combines with J gene TRBJ2-7; 7 positions match TRBD1. The germline CDR1 and CDR2 sequences are SGHAT and FQDESV (reference sequence). J was trimmed by 4 bases and V by 4 bases; bases with no gene match: 13. There are 16 residues in the CDR3. The chain's CDR3 is CASSSYRGRGVYEQYF. Here the CDR3 DNA reads TGTGCCAGCAGCTCATACAGGGGACGCGGAGTATACGAGCAGTACTTC.

This clone occurred a few times. The rearrangement uses TRBV4-3 and TRBJ1-2, with TRBD1 as a possible D gene (6 bases). CDR3 length: 15 residues. Germline-derived CDR1 and CDR2 are LGHNA and YSLEER. The V and J ends lost 0 bases and 7 bases respectively, with 15 bases between them. Here the CDR3 reads CASSQETGHGRGYTF. DNA for the CDR3: TGCGCCAGCAGCCAAGAGACAGGCCATGGTCGTGGCTACACCTTC.

The V gene is TRBV7-3, the J gene TRBJ2-2; TRBD2 matches at 12 bases. Trimming at V came to 3 bases and at J to 0 bases, leaving 11 bases not matched to a gene. Germline values: CDR1 SGHTA, CDR2 FQGTGA. This CDR3 is 20 amino acids long. The CDR3 nucleotides read TGTGCCAGCAGCTTCCCCCACACTAGCGGGGGGACCGCGAACACCGGGGAGCTGTTTTTT. This gives the protein CASSFPHTSGGTANTGELFF.

V gene TRBV4-2 combines with J gene TRBJ2-4; D gene ambiguous. V lost 0 bases, J lost 6 bases, and 12 bases lay in between. The CDR3 covers 15 residues. In germline, CDR1 is LGHNA, CDR2 YNFKEQ. The CDR3 spells CASSQDFAGLNIQYF. Here the CDR3 DNA reads TGTGCCAGCAGCCAAGATTTCGCAGGATTAAACATTCAGTACTTC.

V is TRBV20-1 and J is TRBJ2-3, with a weak D call TRBD2 (5 bases). The germline V gene encodes CDR1 DFQATT and CDR2 SNEGSKA (reference sequence). Trimming took 3 bases from V and 6 from J, leaving 7 bases between them. CDR3 length: 11 amino acids. Written as DNA, the CDR3 is TGCAGTGCTAGTCGCGGGGATACGCAGTATTTT. Its protein product is CSASRGDTQYF.

This chain joins TRBV10-3 and TRBJ1-2, with 10 bases matching TRBD1. J lost 3 bases, V lost 5 bases, and 3 bases had no gene match. The CDR3 runs to 14 residues. Germline lookup yields CDR1 ENHRY and CDR2 SYGVKD. CDR3 sequence (DNA): TGTGCCATCAGTCAGGGACAGGGGTACTATGGCTACACCTTC. Translated: CAISQGQGYYGYTF.

Here the CDR3 DNA reads TGTGCCAGCAGCCCAGGGGGACCTCCTCCCAGTGAAGCTTTCTTT. It yields the protein CASSPGGPPPSEAFF. V usage is TRBV6-5 and J usage is TRBJ1-1; 7 bases match TRBD1. CDR3 size: 15 residues. J was trimmed by 7 bases and V by 6 bases; bases with no gene match: 14. Germline V gene sequence: CDR1 MNHEY, CDR2 SVGAGI.

The gene calls are TRBV28 and TRBJ1-1; D unresolved. Between the trimmed V and J ends, which lost 7 bases and 1 base, there was a span of 16 bases. The germline V gene encodes CDR1 MDHEN and CDR2 SYDVKM. This CDR3 is 15 amino acids long. For the CDR3, the DNA is TGTGCCAGCACCCCCAGTGAGACACCGAACACTGAAGCTTTCTTT. Translating it yields CASTPSETPNTEAFF. The full variable domain, with the rest looked up from reference TRBV28 and TRBJ1-1, is DVKVTQSSRYLVKRTGEKVFLECVQDMDHENMFWYRQDPGLGLRLIYFSYDVKMKEKGDIPEGYSVSREKKERFSLILESASTNQTSMYLCASTPSETPNTEAFFGQGTRLTVV.

V is TRBV19 and J is TRBJ1-1; D is possibly TRBD1 (6 bases). Germline CDR1 LNHDA, CDR2 SQIVND (reference sequence). Trimming left V 5 bases short and J 6 bases short, with 13 bases between. There are 13 residues in the CDR3. CDR3 in DNA: TGTGCCAGTAGTCCCGAGGCAGGGGCTGAAGCTTTCTTT. Its translation is CASSPEAGAEAFF.

This chain connects TRBV30 to TRBJ2-1; 13 bases map to TRBD2. The CDR3 totals 15 residues. V lost 0 bases, J lost 8 bases, and 4 bases stayed unmatched. Germline CDR1 is GTSNPN and CDR2 is SVGIG (reference sequence). CDR3 amino acids: CAWSVLAGGLDEQFF. CDR3 coding DNA: TGTGCCTGGAGTGTACTAGCGGGGGGGCTGGATGAGCAGTTCTTC.

CDR3 residues: CASSSNSYNEQFF. CDR3 bases: TGTGCCAGCAGTTCCAACAGCTACAATGAGCAGTTCTTC. The chain links TRBV6-5 to TRBJ2-1; D is unresolved. The germline CDR1 and CDR2 sequences are MNHEY and SVGAGI. The CDR3 spans 13 residues. V was pared by 4 bases and J by 3 bases, with 7 bases between.

This sequence joins TRBV9 and TRBJ2-1; TRBD2 agrees at 7 bases. Germline V gene lookup returns CDR1 SGDLS and CDR2 YYNGEE. The CDR3 consists of 15 residues. The V gene end was trimmed by 10 bases and the J gene end by 1 base; junction bases not matched to a gene: 11. The CDR3 loop reads CASQVGEGSYNEQFF. As DNA, the CDR3 is TGTGCCTCCCAGGTGGGGGAGGGGTCCTACAATGAGCAGTTCTTC.

The chain is built from TRBV5-8 and TRBJ2-3; TRBD2 agrees at 14 bases. Per the germline V gene, CDR1 is SGHTS and CDR2 is YDEGEE. V shed 4 bases and J 11 bases; nucleotides not matched to a gene: 12. This CDR3 is 16 amino acids long. The CDR3 nucleotides read TGTGCCAGCAGCCCCAGACTAGCGGGGGGGCCTGTAGAGCAGTATTTT. The encoded protein is CASSPRLAGGPVEQYF.

The chain links TRBV5-4 to TRBJ2-7; 8 bases are a match to TRBD1. CDR3 length: 14 residues. Germline CDR1 and CDR2: SGHNT and YYREEE (reference sequence). Trimming removed 4 bases from V and 7 bases from J; junction bases left unmatched: 10. CDR3 bases: TGTGCCAGCAGCATAGGACAGGGTAGGGAAGAGCAGTACTTC. Translated: CASSIGQGREEQYF.